This T cell receptor beta chain was profiled in a study of blood T cell repertoires in COVID-19. CDR1 is MNHEY and CDR2 is SMNVEV in the germline V gene (reference sequence). V lost 1 base, J lost 3 bases, and 3 bases lay in between. The CDR3 loop spans 12 amino acids. Profiled with immunoSEQ multiplex PCR; TCRdb holds only in-frame clones, not every one. The sample carries about 150,000 clones, 91% recorded once. The chain carries TRBV27 and TRBJ2-5; D gene unclear. The receptor was derived from a man in his fifties with acute or convalescent COVID-19. The source material was peripheral blood. CDR3 region: CASSLYKETQYF. DNA of the CDR3: TGTGCCAGCAGTTTATATAAAGAGACCCAGTACTTC.